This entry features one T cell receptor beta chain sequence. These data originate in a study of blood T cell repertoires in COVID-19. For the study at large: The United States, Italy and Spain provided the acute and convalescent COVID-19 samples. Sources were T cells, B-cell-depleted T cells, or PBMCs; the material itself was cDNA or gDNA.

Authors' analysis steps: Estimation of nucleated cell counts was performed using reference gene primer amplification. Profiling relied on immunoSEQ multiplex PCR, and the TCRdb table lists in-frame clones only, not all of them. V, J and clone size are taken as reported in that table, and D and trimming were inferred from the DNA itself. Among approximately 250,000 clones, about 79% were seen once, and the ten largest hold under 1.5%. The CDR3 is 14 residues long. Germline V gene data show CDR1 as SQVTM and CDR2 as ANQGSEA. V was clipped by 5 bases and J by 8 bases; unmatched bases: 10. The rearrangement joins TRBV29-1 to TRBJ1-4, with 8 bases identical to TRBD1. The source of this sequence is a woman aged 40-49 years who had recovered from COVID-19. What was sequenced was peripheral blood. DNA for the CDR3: TGCAGCGTTAAGAAGGGGGCAGGGGGCGAAAAACTGTTTTTT. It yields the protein CSVKKGAGGEKLFF.